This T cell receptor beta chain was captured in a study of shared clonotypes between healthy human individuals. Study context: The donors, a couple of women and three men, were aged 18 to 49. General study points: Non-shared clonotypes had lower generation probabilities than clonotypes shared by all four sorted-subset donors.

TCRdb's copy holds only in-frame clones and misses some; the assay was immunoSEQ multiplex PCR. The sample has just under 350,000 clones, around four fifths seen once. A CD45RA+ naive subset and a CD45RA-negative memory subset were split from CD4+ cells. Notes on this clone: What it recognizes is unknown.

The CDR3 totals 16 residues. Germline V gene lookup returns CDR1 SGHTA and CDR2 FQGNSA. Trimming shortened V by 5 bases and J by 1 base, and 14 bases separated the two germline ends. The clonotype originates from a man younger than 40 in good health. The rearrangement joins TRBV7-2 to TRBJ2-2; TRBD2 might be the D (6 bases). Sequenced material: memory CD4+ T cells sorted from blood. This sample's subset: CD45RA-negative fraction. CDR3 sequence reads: CASSPVGGGNTGELFF. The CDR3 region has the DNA TGTGCCAGCAGCCCTGTGGGGGGAGGGAACACCGGGGAGCTGTTTTTT.